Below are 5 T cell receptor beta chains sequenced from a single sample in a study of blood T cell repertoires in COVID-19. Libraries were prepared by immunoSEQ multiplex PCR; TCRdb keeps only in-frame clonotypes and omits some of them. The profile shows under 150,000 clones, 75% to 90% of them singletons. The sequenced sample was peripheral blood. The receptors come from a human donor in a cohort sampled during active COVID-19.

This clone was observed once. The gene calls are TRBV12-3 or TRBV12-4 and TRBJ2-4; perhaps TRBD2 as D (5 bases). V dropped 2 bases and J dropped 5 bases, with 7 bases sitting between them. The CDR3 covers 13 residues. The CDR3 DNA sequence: TGTGCCAGCAGTTTAAGCGGAGAAAACATTCAGTACTTC. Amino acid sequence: CASSLSGENIQYF.

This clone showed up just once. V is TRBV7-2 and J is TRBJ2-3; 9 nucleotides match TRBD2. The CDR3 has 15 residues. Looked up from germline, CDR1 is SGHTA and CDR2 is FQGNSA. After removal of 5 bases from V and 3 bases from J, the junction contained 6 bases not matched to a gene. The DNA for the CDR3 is TGTGCCAGCAGCGAGGCGGGGGGGCCGACAGATACGCAGTATTTT. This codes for CASSEAGGPTDTQYF. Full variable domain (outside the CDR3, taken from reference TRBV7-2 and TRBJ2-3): GAGVSQSPSNKVTEKGKDVELRCDPISGHTALYWYRQSLGQGLEFLIYFQGNSAPDKSGLPSDRFSAERTGGSVSTLTIQRTQQEDSAVYLCASSEAGGPTDTQYFGPGTRLTVL.

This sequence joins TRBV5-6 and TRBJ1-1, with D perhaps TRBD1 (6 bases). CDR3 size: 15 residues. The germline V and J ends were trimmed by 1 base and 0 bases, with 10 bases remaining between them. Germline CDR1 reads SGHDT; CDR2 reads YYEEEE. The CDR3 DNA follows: TGTGCCAGCAGCTTGTATGACAGGATGAACACTGAAGCTTTCTTT. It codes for CASSLYDRMNTEAFF.

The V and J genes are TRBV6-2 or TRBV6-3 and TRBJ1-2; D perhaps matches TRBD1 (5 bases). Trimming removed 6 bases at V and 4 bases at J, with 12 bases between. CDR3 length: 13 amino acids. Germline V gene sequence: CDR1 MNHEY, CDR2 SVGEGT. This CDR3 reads CASSPIGVYGYTF. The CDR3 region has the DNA TGTGCCAGCAGCCCTATAGGGGTCTATGGCTACACCTTC.

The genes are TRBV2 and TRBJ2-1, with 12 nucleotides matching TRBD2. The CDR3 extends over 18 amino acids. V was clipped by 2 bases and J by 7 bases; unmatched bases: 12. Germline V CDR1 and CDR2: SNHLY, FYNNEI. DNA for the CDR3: TGTGCCAGCAGTGAATCAGGACAGGGCACTAGCGGGGGGAATGAGCAGTTCTTC. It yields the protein CASSESGQGTSGGNEQFF.